Listed here are 26 T cell receptor beta chains from one sample, sequenced in a study of technical replicates of blood from four donors listed by TCRdb under 2017. Preparation of the library involved the immunoSEQ multiplex PCR assay. TCRdb took over this immuneACCESS table, retaining in-frame rearrangements with V and J assigned. Such tables are incomplete; in checked studies, under half of the missing clones stem from an unresolved V gene, and the remainder is unexplained. The sample records over 90,000 clones, about 95% of which are singletons. Around 0.21% of the sample belongs to the ten largest clones. The specimen sequenced was T cells isolated from PBMCs. These receptor sequences come from a human donor in good health.

The chain uses TRBV4-1 and TRBJ1-4; D remains unclear. The CDR3 has 15 amino acids. Between the trimmed V and J ends, which lost 4 bases and 2 bases, there was a span of 11 bases. CDR1 and CDR2 (germline): MGHRA, YSYEKL. The CDR3 loop reads CASSLRDFTNEKLFF. CDR3 DNA sequence: TGCGCCAGCAGCCTGCGGGATTTTACTAATGAAAAACTGTTTTTT.

This chain connects TRBV28 to TRBJ1-5, with D possibly TRBD1 on 6 matching bases. The germline CDR1 and CDR2 sequences are MDHEN and SYDVKM. CDR3 length: 17 residues. The V and J ends lost 1 base and 0 bases respectively, with 13 bases between them. CDR3 bases: TGTGCCAGCAGTTTATTCCTAGGACAGACTAGCAATCAGCCCCAGCATTTT. Protein: CASSLFLGQTSNQPQHF.

This clone occurred once. The chain's CDR3 is CASSYQAGAQETQYF. CDR3 DNA sequence: TGTGCCAGCAGCTACCAAGCGGGGGCCCAAGAGACCCAGTACTTC. The chain combines TRBV4-2 with TRBJ2-5; TRBD2 matches 8 bases. The CDR3 length is 15 residues. Germline assignment: CDR1 LGHNA and CDR2 YNFKEQ. V trimming: 5 bases; J trimming: 1 base; junction bases outside the gene matches: 6.

The rearrangement uses TRBV29-1 and TRBJ1-1, with TRBD1 matching over 8 bases. CDR3 length: 13 residues. The ends lost 7 bases at V and 4 bases at J; junction bases unmatched: 8. Per germline, CDR1 SQVTM and CDR2 ANQGSEA. CDR3 amino acids: CSAQTGAGTEAFF. CDR3 in DNA: TGCAGCGCCCAGACAGGGGCTGGCACTGAAGCTTTCTTT.

The chain combines TRBV6-4 with TRBJ2-1; 12 nucleotides match TRBD2. The CDR3 spans 15 residues. CDR1 MRHNA and CDR2 SNTAGT come from the germline V gene. Losses at the gene ends were 6 bases for V and 6 bases for J; bases not matched to a gene: 6. The CDR3 protein is CASSETSGRLNEQFF. The CDR3 nucleotides are TGTGCCAGCAGCGAAACTAGCGGGAGGCTCAATGAGCAGTTCTTC.

The chain joins TRBV6-5 to TRBJ2-1, with unresolved D. Germline CDR1 reads MNHEY; CDR2 reads SVGAGI. V was clipped by 6 bases and J by 0 bases, with 12 bases between them. The CDR3 has 15 residues. CDR3 region: CASSQVGASYNEQFF. In DNA form, the CDR3 reads TGTGCCAGCAGCCAGGTAGGCGCCTCCTACAATGAGCAGTTCTTC.

The CDR3, as DNA: TGTGCCAGCAGCTCAACCGGGACTAGTAACGAGCAGTACTTC. It is translated as CASSSTGTSNEQYF. J is TRBJ2-7 and V is TRBV5-5; 8 bases agree with TRBD2. Germline CDR1 SGHKS, CDR2 YYEKEE (reference sequence). The CDR3 is 14 amino acids. The trim removed 3 bases at V and 5 bases at J, leaving 7 bases unmatched.

J is TRBJ2-7 and V is TRBV6-1; perhaps TRBD2 as D (6 bases). With 3 bases removed from V and 3 bases from J, the gap between germline ends came to 27 bases. Per the germline V gene, CDR1 is MNHNS and CDR2 is SASEGT. The CDR3 extends over 19 amino acids. In nucleotides, the CDR3 is TGTGCCAGCAGTGATAGATTCCGGCGCGGGAACGAGACCCTCTACGAGCAGTACTTC. It yields the protein CASSDRFRRGNETLYEQYF.

The chain combines TRBV6-5 with TRBJ1-1; D call uncertain. Trimming removed 5 bases at V and 0 bases at J, with 7 bases between. Germline V lookup: CDR1 MNHEY, CDR2 SVGAGI. The CDR3 runs 13 residues. The CDR3 region has the DNA TGTGCCAGCAGTAACTACATGAACACTGAAGCTTTCTTT. It yields the protein CASSNYMNTEAFF.

This chain connects TRBV19 to TRBJ2-5; the D gene is possibly TRBD1 (5 bases). Trimming cost V 3 bases and J 5 bases, with 13 bases left between them. The CDR3 totals 14 residues. The germline V gene has CDR1 LNHDA and CDR2 SQIVND (reference sequence). The CDR3 here is CASSIVGAQETQYF. CDR3 in DNA: TGTGCCAGTAGTATTGTAGGGGCCCAGGAGACCCAGTACTTC.

The chain has TRBV19 and TRBJ2-1, with TRBD2 matching over 11 bases. CDR1 is LNHDA, CDR2 SQIVND, per germline (reference sequence). J was trimmed by 10 bases and V by 0 bases; bases with no gene match: 14. This CDR3 comprises 18 residues. The CDR3 sequence: CASSIDVLAGGSGLEQFF. The CDR3 nucleotides are TGTGCCAGTAGTATAGATGTGCTAGCGGGGGGCTCTGGTTTGGAGCAGTTCTTC. Drawing the rest from reference TRBV19 and TRBJ2-1, the complete variable domain is DGGITQSPKYLFRKEGQNVTLSCEQNLNHDAMYWYRQDPGQGLRLIYYSQIVNDFQKGDIAEGYSVSREKKESFPLTVTSAQKNPTAFYLCASSIDVLAGGSGLEQFFGPGTRLTVL.

The chain has TRBV12-5 and TRBJ2-1, with TRBD1 matching over 8 bases. Germline CDR1 is LGHNT and CDR2 is FRNRAP. This CDR3 contains 17 residues. V trimming: 7 bases; J trimming: 7 bases; junction bases outside the gene matches: 18. CDR3 bases: TGTGCTAGTGCTCTGAGGACAGGGCCGGCCTTGATGAATGAGCAGTTCTTC. Amino acid sequence: CASALRTGPALMNEQFF.

The chain is built from TRBV2 and TRBJ1-3, with D maybe TRBD1 (6 bases). CDR3 length equals 12 residues. Germline V gene sequence: CDR1 SNHLY, CDR2 FYNNEI. Trimming pared 6 bases from V and 11 bases from J, leaving 14 bases between. The CDR3 is CASRRTVTSIYF. The CDR3 DNA reads as TGTGCCAGCAGGAGGACAGTCACGTCCATATATTTT.

In DNA, the CDR3 is TGTGCCAGCAGTTTCTCCGGGTCTTCCTTAACCGAGCAGTACTTC. Protein sequence: CASSFSGSSLTEQYF. V usage is TRBV27 and J usage is TRBJ2-7, with no clear D. Trimming removed 3 bases at V and 6 bases at J, with 18 bases between. In germline, CDR1 is MNHEY, CDR2 SMNVEV (reference sequence). CDR3 size: 15 residues.

The chain carries TRBV12-5 and TRBJ1-5; D is perhaps TRBD1 (5 bases). The CDR3 has 17 residues. Germline values: CDR1 LGHNT, CDR2 FRNRAP. V was trimmed by 7 bases and J by 4 bases, leaving 23 bases between them. The CDR3 coding sequence is TGTGCTAGTGCTTCAACCAGCGGGGGGGGAGCTAATCAGCCCCAGCATTTT. This encodes CASASTSGGGANQPQHF.

J is TRBJ2-1 and V is TRBV30; 7 bases align to TRBD1. Per germline, CDR1 GTSNPN and CDR2 SVGIG (reference sequence). With 5 bases clipped from V and 4 bases from J, the junction kept 5 bases outside the gene matches. This CDR3 contains 13 residues. DNA of the CDR3: TGTGCCTGGTATAGGGGACAGTACAATGAGCAGTTCTTC. Translated, it gives CAWYRGQYNEQFF.

V usage is TRBV10-3 and J usage is TRBJ2-5, with a weak D call TRBD2 (5 bases). The length of the CDR3 is 13 residues. Trimming removed 3 bases at V and 5 bases at J, with 10 bases between. Germline V gene data show CDR1 as ENHRY and CDR2 as SYGVKD. This chain's CDR3 is CAISERPGETQYF. Here the CDR3 DNA reads TGTGCCATCAGTGAACGACCGGGGGAGACCCAGTACTTC.

This chain links TRBV10-2 with TRBJ2-5, with D perhaps matching TRBD2 (6 bases). Germline CDR1 and CDR2: WSHSY and SAAADI. V gave up 5 bases and J gave up 4 bases, with 11 bases separating them. This CDR3 spans 13 amino acids. CDR3: CASSKGLAETQYF. The CDR3 region has the DNA TGCGCCAGCAGTAAGGGACTTGCAGAGACCCAGTACTTC.

This chain links TRBV6-1 with TRBJ1-5, with D perhaps matching TRBD1 (5 bases). Trimming removed 3 bases from V and 7 bases from J, with 13 bases in between. Germline V gene data show CDR1 as MNHNS and CDR2 as SASEGT. The CDR3 spans 14 residues. CDR3 sequence reads: CASSDPWGVQPQHF. The CDR3 region has the DNA TGTGCCAGCAGTGATCCGTGGGGGGTCCAGCCCCAGCATTTT.

V gene TRBV5-5 combines with J gene TRBJ1-1; TRBD1 matches 8 bases. The CDR3 is 15 residues long. The trim removed 1 base at V and 6 bases at J, leaving 8 bases unmatched. The germline V gene encodes CDR1 SGHKS and CDR2 YYEKEE (reference sequence). The CDR3 DNA follows: TGTGCCAGCAGCTTGTGGTCACAGGGGGGCTCTGAAGCTTTCTTT. As protein: CASSLWSQGGSEAFF.

The V and J genes are TRBV28 and TRBJ2-7; TRBD1 is a possible D gene (6 bases). The CDR3 has 15 amino acids. Per the germline V gene, CDR1 is MDHEN and CDR2 is SYDVKM. V shed 6 bases and J shed 3 bases, with 18 bases lying between them. The DNA of the CDR3 is TGTGCCAGCAGCCCACCGACAGGAAGCCTCTACGAGCAGTACTTC. This translates into CASSPPTGSLYEQYF.

CDR3 bases: TGTGCCAGCAGCCCTTCGGGGGTCAGCTCCTACAATGAGCAGTTCTTC. Amino acids: CASSPSGVSSYNEQFF. The chain links TRBV9 to TRBJ2-1, with D perhaps TRBD2 (6 bases). V was trimmed by 4 bases and J by 0 bases, leaving 14 bases between them. This CDR3 region has 16 residues. Germline-derived CDR1 and CDR2 are SGDLS and YYNGEE.

This clone was detected once. The chain carries TRBV5-1 and TRBJ1-4; 9 positions agree with TRBD1. The V and J ends lost 3 bases and 4 bases, in that order; junction bases with no gene match: 16. This CDR3 contains 19 residues. Germline V CDR1 and CDR2: SGHRS, YFSETQ. The CDR3 here is CASSSGESGTGFINEKLFF. CDR3 nucleotide sequence: TGCGCCAGCAGCTCCGGAGAATCCGGGACAGGGTTTATTAATGAAAAACTGTTTTTT.

The rearrangement joins TRBV4-1 to TRBJ2-7; 9 positions match TRBD2. V lost 4 bases, J lost 0 bases, and 4 bases stayed unmatched. There are 15 residues in the CDR3. Per the germline V gene, CDR1 is MGHRA and CDR2 is YSYEKL. This CDR3 is CASSPLAGSSYEQYF. CDR3 sequence (DNA): TGCGCCAGCAGCCCCCTAGCGGGAAGCTCCTACGAGCAGTACTTC.

This rearrangement joins TRBV19 to TRBJ1-3; possible D gene TRBD1, 5 bases. The CDR3 extends over 14 amino acids. V dropped 5 bases and J dropped 3 bases, with 11 bases sitting between them. Germline V gives CDR1 LNHDA, CDR2 SQIVND (reference sequence). The CDR3 DNA reads TGTGCCAGTAGTCCACCGGGACTTGGAAACACCATATATTTT. It encodes CASSPPGLGNTIYF.

This clone is a singleton in its sample. The chain employs TRBV5-6 and TRBJ2-1; 9 bases align to TRBD1. The germline V gene encodes CDR1 SGHDT and CDR2 YYEEEE. The CDR3 consists of 15 residues. With V trimmed by 0 bases and J by 2 bases, 0 bases remained unmatched. CDR3 region: CASSLGDRAYNEQFF. Written as DNA, the CDR3 is TGTGCCAGCAGCTTGGGGGACAGGGCCTACAATGAGCAGTTCTTC.